The sequence of this T cell receptor (beta chain) was determined in a study of blood T cell repertoires in COVID-19. About the research overall: Material from acute and convalescent COVID-19 was sourced from the United States, Italy and Spain. PBMCs, B-cell-depleted T cells, or T cells provided the cDNA or gDNA that made up the material.

Authors' processing steps: Estimation of nucleated cell counts was performed using reference gene primer amplification. Assay: immunoSEQ multiplex PCR; the TCRdb copy retains only in-frame clones and omits some. Clonal size and the V and J genes are those of that table, whereas D and trimming came from the DNA. The sample consists of under 300,000 clones, approximately 85% of them appearing once. V was trimmed by 5 bases and J by 4 bases, leaving 9 bases between them. The germline gives CDR1 SGHNT, CDR2 YYREEE (reference sequence). There are 12 residues in the CDR3. The gene calls are TRBV5-4 and TRBJ1-2; D remains unclear. The sequence derives from a woman younger than 45 with acute or convalescent COVID-19. Source material: peripheral blood. The CDR3: CASSQRAYGYTF. The CDR3 DNA reads as TGTGCCAGCAGTCAACGCGCCTATGGCTACACCTTC.